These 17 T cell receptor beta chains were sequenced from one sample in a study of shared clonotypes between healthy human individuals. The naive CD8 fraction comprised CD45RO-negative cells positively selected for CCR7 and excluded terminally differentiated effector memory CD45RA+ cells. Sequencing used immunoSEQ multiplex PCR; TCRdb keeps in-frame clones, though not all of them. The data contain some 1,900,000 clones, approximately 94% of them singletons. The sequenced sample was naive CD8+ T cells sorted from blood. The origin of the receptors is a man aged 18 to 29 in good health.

The CDR3, as DNA: TGTGCCTGGAGTACGGGGGGCTCAACTAATGAAAAACTGTTTTTT. This encodes CAWSTGGSTNEKLFF. The V gene is TRBV30, the J gene TRBJ1-4; D may be TRBD1 (6 bases). CDR3 size: 15 residues. CDR1 and CDR2 from the germline V gene are GTSNPN and SVGIG (reference sequence). V was pared by 2 bases and J by 0 bases, with 10 bases between.

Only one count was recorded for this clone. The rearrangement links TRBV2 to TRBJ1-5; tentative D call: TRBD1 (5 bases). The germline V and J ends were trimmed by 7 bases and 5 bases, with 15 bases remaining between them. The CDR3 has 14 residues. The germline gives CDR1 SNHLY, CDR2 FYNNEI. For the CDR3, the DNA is TGTGCCAGCACCGTCGGGGGTATGTATCAGCCCCAGCATTTT. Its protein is CASTVGGMYQPQHF. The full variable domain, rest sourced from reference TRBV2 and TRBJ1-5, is EPEVTQTPSHQVTQMGQEVILRCVPISNHLYFYWYRQILGQKVEFLVSFYNNEISEKSEIFDDQFSVERPDGSNFTLKIRSTKLEDSAMYFCASTVGGMYQPQHFGDGTRLSIL.

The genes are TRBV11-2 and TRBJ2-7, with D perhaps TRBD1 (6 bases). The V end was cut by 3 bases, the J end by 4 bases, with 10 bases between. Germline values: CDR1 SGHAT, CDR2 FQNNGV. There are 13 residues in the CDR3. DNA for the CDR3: TGTGCCAGCAGCTTGTACAGGGAATACGAGCAGTACTTC. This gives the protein CASSLYREYEQYF.

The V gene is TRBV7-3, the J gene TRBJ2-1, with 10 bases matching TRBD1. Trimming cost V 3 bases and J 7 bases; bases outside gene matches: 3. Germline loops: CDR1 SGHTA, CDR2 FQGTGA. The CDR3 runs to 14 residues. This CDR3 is CASSFGTGENEQFF. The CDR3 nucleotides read TGTGCCAGCAGCTTCGGGACAGGGGAAAATGAGCAGTTCTTC.

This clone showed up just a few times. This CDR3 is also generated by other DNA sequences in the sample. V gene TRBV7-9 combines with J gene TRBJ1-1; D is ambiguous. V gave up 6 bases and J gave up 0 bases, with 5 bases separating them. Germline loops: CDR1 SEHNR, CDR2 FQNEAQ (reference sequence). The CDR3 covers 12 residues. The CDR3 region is CASSEMNTEAFF. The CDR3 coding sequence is TGTGCCAGCAGTGAGATGAACACTGAAGCTTTCTTT.

The CDR3 DNA sequence: TGTGCCAGCAGCCCCCGCGTGGGTGGCGGGAGTAGGGTGGGGTACGAGCAGTACTTC. This codes for CASSPRVGGGSRVGYEQYF. The chain has TRBV7-2 and TRBJ2-7; 7 bases are shared with TRBD2. Per the germline V gene, CDR1 is SGHTA and CDR2 is FQGNSA. The CDR3 extends over 19 amino acids. Trimming took 5 bases from V and 4 from J; bases not matched to a gene: 23.

The CDR3: CASSQRQGQETQYF. Written as DNA, the CDR3 is TGTGCCAGCAGCCAACGACAGGGGCAGGAGACCCAGTACTTC. The chain couples TRBV7-9 to TRBJ2-5; 8 bases map to TRBD1. V shed 5 bases, J shed 5 bases, and the junction held 7 bases outside the gene matches. Looked up from germline, CDR1 is SEHNR and CDR2 is FQNEAQ (reference sequence). The CDR3 sequence is 14 residues long.

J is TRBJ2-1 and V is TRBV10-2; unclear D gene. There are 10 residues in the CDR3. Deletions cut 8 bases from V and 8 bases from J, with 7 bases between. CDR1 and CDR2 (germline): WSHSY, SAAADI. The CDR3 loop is CASFFHEQFF. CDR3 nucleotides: TGCGCCAGCTTCTTCCATGAGCAGTTCTTC.

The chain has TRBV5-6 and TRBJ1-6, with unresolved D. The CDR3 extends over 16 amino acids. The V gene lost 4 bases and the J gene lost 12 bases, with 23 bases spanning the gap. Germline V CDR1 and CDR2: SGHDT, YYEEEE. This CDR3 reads CASSVGGASEILPLHF. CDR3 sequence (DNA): TGTGCCAGCAGCGTGGGAGGCGCCTCTGAAATCTTACCCCTCCACTTT.

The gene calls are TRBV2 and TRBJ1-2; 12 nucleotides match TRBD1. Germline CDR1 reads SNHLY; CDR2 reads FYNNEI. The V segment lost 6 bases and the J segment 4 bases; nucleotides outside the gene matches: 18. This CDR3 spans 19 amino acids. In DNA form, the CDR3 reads TGTGCCAGCAGGGAGAACCAGGGACAGGGGGCGTATCTAGGCTATGGCTACACCTTC. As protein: CASRENQGQGAYLGYGYTF.

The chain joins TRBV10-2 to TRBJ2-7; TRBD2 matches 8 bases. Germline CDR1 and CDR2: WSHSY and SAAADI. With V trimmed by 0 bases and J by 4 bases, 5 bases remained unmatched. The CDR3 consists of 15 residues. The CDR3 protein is CASSESIGGGYEQYF. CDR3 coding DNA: TGCGCCAGCAGTGAGTCTATCGGGGGGGGGTACGAGCAGTACTTC.

CDR3 sequence: CAWRVASTDTQYF. The CDR3 region has the DNA TGTGCCTGGAGGGTAGCGAGCACAGATACGCAGTATTTT. This chain joins TRBV30 and TRBJ2-3; a possible D gene is TRBD2 (5 bases). Trimming removed 3 bases at V and 0 bases at J, with 7 bases between. Germline V gene sequence: CDR1 GTSNPN, CDR2 SVGIG (reference sequence). The CDR3 covers 13 residues.

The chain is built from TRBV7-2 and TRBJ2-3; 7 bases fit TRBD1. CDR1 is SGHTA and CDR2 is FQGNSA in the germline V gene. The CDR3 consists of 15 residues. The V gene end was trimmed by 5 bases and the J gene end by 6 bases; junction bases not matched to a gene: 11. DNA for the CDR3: TGTGCCAGCAGCACAGGGGTGTTGGCTACGGATACGCAGTATTTT. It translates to CASSTGVLATDTQYF.

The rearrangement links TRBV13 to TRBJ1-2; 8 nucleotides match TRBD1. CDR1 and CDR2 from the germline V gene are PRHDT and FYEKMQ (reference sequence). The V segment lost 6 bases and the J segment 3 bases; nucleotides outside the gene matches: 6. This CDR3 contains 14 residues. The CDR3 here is CASRPMTGDYGYTF. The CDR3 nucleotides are TGTGCCAGCAGGCCAATGACAGGGGACTATGGCTACACCTTC.

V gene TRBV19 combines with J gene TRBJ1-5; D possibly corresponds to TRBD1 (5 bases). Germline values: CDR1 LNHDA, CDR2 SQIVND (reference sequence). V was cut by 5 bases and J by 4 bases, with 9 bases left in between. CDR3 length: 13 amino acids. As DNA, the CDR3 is TGTGCCAGTAGTTGGGACCTTAATCAGCCCCAGCATTTT. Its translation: CASSWDLNQPQHF.

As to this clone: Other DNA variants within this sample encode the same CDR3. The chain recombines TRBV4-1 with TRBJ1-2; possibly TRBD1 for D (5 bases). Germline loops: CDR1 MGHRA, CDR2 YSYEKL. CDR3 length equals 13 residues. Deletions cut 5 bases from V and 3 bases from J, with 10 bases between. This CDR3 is CASSGGVDYGYTF. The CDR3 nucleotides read TGCGCCAGCAGCGGGGGGGTCGACTATGGCTACACCTTC.

The CDR3 DNA is TGTGCCAGCAGCGTAGCCGACAAGGGTTTTTATAATTCACCCCTCCACTTT. This encodes CASSVADKGFYNSPLHF. The chain is built from TRBV9 and TRBJ1-6; the D is unclear. CDR3 length equals 17 residues. Germline-derived CDR1 and CDR2 are SGDLS and YYNGEE. Trimming removed 0 bases at V and 4 bases at J, with 14 bases between.